This is a list of T cell receptor beta chains from one sample in a study of OX40 agonist ivuxolimab in advanced cancers. Only in-frame clones appear in the TCRdb table, and some are missing; sequencing was by immunoSEQ multiplex PCR. The profile covers over 75,000 clones, with just over 90% appearing a single time and about 0.35% taken by the ten largest. The sequencing here drew on CD4+ or CD8+ T cells sorted from blood, taken in a trial of the OX40 agonist ivuxolimab. These receptors were obtained from an adult with an advanced solid tumor such as melanoma, head and neck, liver or kidney cancer. CDR3s include the opening cysteine and the closing phenylalanine or tryptophan. D genes are given only for firm matches. Part of the rows lack a size; the others show once, few, many or a class for expanded clones.

v_gene	j_gene	abundance	d_gene	CDR3aa	CDR3nt
TRBV6-5	TRBJ2-7	NA	NA	CASSYSQVRNEQYF	TGTGCCAGCAGTTACTCACAGGTGCGGAACGAGCAGTACTTC
TRBV7-9	TRBJ2-1	NA	TRBD2	CASSLAGTSGEQFF	TGTGCCAGCAGCTTAGCGGGGACTAGCGGGGAGCAGTTCTTC
TRBV28	TRBJ2-7	NA	TRBD1	CASTQTGGSSYEQYF	TGTGCCAGCACCCAGACAGGGGGGAGCTCCTACGAGCAGTACTTC
TRBV11-1	TRBJ2-7	NA	NA	CASSFGGHEQYF	TGTGCCAGCAGCTTCGGGGGCCACGAGCAGTACTTC
TRBV18	TRBJ2-1	NA	TRBD2	CASSTKMAVLAGGTTYNEQFF	TGTGCCAGCTCAACAAAGATGGCGGTACTAGCGGGAGGGACTACTTACAATGAGCAGTTCTTC
TRBV19	TRBJ2-1	once	TRBD2	CASSSRTSRGYNEQFF	TGTGCCAGTAGTTCACGGACTAGCAGGGGATACAATGAGCAGTTCTTC
TRBV4-3	TRBJ2-3	NA	TRBD2	CASSQRPGLAGADTQYF	TGCGCCAGCAGCCAAAGACCGGGACTAGCGGGAGCAGATACGCAGTATTTT
TRBV7-2	TRBJ2-7	NA	TRBD1	CASSSTGGYEQYF	TGTGCCAGCAGCTCGACAGGGGGTTACGAGCAGTACTTC
TRBV18	TRBJ2-6	NA	NA	CASSPQVGGSSGANVLTF	TGTGCCAGCTCACCGCAGGTGGGAGGAAGCTCTGGGGCCAACGTCCTGACTTTC
TRBV2	TRBJ2-3	NA	TRBD2	CASRETRSGTSGRKYF	TGTGCCAGCAGGGAAACAAGGTCCGGGACTAGCGGGAGGAAGTATTTT
TRBV5-5	TRBJ2-5	once	NA	CASSFGAAQYF	TGTGCCAGCAGCTTTGGGGCGGCCCAGTACTTC
TRBV25-1	TRBJ2-2	NA	NA	CASRRGRDTGELFF	TGTGCCAGCAGGAGGGGGAGAGACACCGGGGAGCTGTTTTTT
TRBV5-1	TRBJ2-7	NA	NA	CASSLVSSSYEQYF	TGCGCCAGCAGCTTGGTGTCCAGCTCCTACGAGCAGTACTTC
TRBV4-2	TRBJ2-6	NA	TRBD1	CASSQTTGLSSGANVLTF	TGTGCCAGCAGCCAAACGACAGGGCTTAGCTCTGGGGCCAACGTCCTGACTTTC
TRBV5-4	TRBJ2-5	NA	NA	CASSLPLIETQYF	TGTGCCAGCAGCTTGCCACTTATAGAGACCCAGTACTTC
TRBV7-2	TRBJ2-1	NA	NA	CASSLASGNNEQFF	TGTGCCAGCAGCTTAGCTAGCGGAAACAATGAGCAGTTCTTC
TRBV5-1	TRBJ2-1	once	NA	CASSSPSDNEQFF	TGCGCCAGCAGCTCGCCTAGCGACAATGAGCAGTTCTTC
TRBV9	TRBJ2-5	few	TRBD1	CASSGSGTGPETQYF	TGTGCCAGCAGCGGATCCGGGACAGGGCCCGAGACCCAGTACTTC
TRBV5-4	TRBJ1-2	once	TRBD1	CASRAGRETGVGGYTF	TGTGCCAGCAGGGCAGGCCGCGAGACAGGGGTAGGTGGCTACACCTTC
TRBV7-2	TRBJ1-5	NA	NA	CASSLDGSFNQPQHF	TGTGCCAGCAGCTTAGACGGGTCCTTCAATCAGCCCCAGCATTTT
TRBV7-2	TRBJ2-5	NA	TRBD2	CASSLVAGVGREETQYF	TGTGCCAGCAGCTTAGTGGCGGGAGTCGGGAGAGAAGAGACCCAGTACTTC
TRBV18	TRBJ2-3	NA	NA	CASSPGGTATDTQYF	TGTGCCAGCTCACCTGGCGGGACAGCCACAGATACGCAGTATTTT
TRBV5-1	TRBJ2-7	NA	NA	CASSLKEGHSYF	TGCGCCAGCAGCTTGAAAGAGGGTCACTCGTACTTC
TRBV7-2	TRBJ1-1	NA	NA	CASSLGQPVGMNTEAFF	TGTGCCAGCAGCCTTGGACAACCGGTGGGGATGAACACTGAAGCTTTCTTT
TRBV15	TRBJ1-1	NA	TRBD1	CATSRDRGFTEAFF	TGTGCCACCAGCCGGGACAGGGGTTTCACTGAAGCTTTCTTT
TRBV11-2	TRBJ2-7	NA	TRBD1	CASSFRDRGFNEQYF	TGTGCCAGCAGCTTCCGGGACAGGGGATTTAACGAGCAGTACTTC
TRBV6-6	TRBJ2-7	NA	TRBD1	CASRNPGDRGRNEQYF	TGTGCCAGCAGGAATCCGGGGGACAGGGGGCGCAACGAGCAGTACTTC
TRBV30	TRBJ2-7	NA	NA	CAWRGSTNEQYF	TGTGCCTGGAGGGGGAGTACGAACGAGCAGTACTTC
TRBV5-1	TRBJ2-7	few	NA	CASNNPGERYEQYF	TGCGCCAGCAACAATCCGGGAGAGCGATACGAGCAGTACTTC
TRBV7-9	TRBJ2-1	NA	NA	CASSLASEREQFF	TGTGCCAGCAGCTTAGCGAGCGAGCGAGAGCAGTTCTTC
TRBV7-9	TRBJ1-1	NA	NA	CAGVGGGMNTEAFF	TGTGCCGGGGTAGGAGGGGGGATGAACACTGAAGCTTTCTTT
TRBV7-2	TRBJ2-7	NA	NA	CASSLGQGFYEQYF	TGTGCCAGCAGCTTAGGCCAGGGGTTTTACGAGCAGTACTTC
TRBV19	TRBJ2-7	NA	NA	CASSPGGSSYEQYF	TGTGCCAGTAGTCCCGGCGGAAGCTCCTACGAGCAGTACTTC
TRBV7-2	TRBJ2-5	NA	NA	CASSLGGLSQETQYF	TGTGCCAGCAGCTTAGGGGGACTCTCCCAAGAGACCCAGTACTTC
TRBV6-5	TRBJ1-1	NA	TRBD1	CASSRQGNTEAFF	TGTGCCAGCAGCCGACAGGGGAACACTGAAGCTTTCTTT
TRBV7-9	TRBJ2-3	NA	TRBD1	CASSSNRGPADTQYF	TGTGCCAGCAGCTCGAACAGGGGGCCGGCAGATACGCAGTATTTT
TRBV18	TRBJ2-2	NA	TRBD1	CASSTPTGLTGELFF	TGTGCCAGCTCAACCCCGACAGGGTTAACCGGGGAGCTGTTTTTT
TRBV4-2	TRBJ2-2	once	NA	CASSQDRILNTGELFF	TGTGCCAGCAGCCAAGACAGAATTTTAAACACCGGGGAGCTGTTTTTT
TRBV5-1	TRBJ1-4	NA	TRBD1	CASSVGTGIRAEKLFF	TGCGCCAGCAGCGTCGGGACAGGGATTCGGGCTGAAAAACTGTTTTTT
TRBV5-6	TRBJ2-7	NA	NA	CASSFTGTGGYEQYF	TGTGCCAGCAGCTTTACCGGGACGGGTGGCTACGAGCAGTACTTC
TRBV28	TRBJ2-5	NA	TRBD1	CASSPRQGERETQYF	TGTGCCAGCAGTCCACGACAGGGGGAGAGAGAGACCCAGTACTTC